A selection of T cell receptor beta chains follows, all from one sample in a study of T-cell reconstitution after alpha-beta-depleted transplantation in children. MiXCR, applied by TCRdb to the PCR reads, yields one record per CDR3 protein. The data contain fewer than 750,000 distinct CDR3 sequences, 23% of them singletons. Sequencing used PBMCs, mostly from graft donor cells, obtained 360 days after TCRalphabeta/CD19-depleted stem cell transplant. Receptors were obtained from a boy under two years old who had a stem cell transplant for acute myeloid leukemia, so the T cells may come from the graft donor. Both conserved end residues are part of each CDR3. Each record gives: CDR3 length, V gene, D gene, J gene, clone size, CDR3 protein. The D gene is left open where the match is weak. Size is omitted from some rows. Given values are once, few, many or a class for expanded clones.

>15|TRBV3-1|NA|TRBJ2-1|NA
CASSRAGRAYNEQFF
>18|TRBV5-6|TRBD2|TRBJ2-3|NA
CASSYPSGGAVRTDTQYF
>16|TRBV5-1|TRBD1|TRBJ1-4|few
CASSWTGTPRGEKLFF
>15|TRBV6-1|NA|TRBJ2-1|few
CASSERGLPNNEQFF
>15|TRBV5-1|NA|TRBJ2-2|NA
CASSLPGKNTGELFF
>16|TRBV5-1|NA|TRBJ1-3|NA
CASSLALRDSGNTIYF
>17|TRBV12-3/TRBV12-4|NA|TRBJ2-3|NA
CASGRSDRWSPTDTQYF
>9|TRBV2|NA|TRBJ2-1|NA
CASSGMQFF
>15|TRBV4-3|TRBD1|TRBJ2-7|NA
CASSQSGQAFYEQYF
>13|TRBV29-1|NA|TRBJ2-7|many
CSVGGGTLYEQYF
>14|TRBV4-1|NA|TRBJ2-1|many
CASSQSGTYNEQFF
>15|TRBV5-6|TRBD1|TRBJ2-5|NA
CASSVTGELIETQYF
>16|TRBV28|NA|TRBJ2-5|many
CASSLSFRNVVKTQYF
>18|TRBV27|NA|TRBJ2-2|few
CASGTDSPLLSFTGELFF
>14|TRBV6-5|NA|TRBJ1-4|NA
CASSRRRGYEKLFF
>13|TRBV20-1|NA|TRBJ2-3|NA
CSARDGYTDTQYF
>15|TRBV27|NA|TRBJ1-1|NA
CASSFAGRGRSEAFF
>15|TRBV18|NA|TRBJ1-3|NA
CASSPMAEGGNTIYF
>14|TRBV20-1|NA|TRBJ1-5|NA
CSAYPSRGNQPQHF
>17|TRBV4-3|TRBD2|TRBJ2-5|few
CASSQERTSGKVETQYF
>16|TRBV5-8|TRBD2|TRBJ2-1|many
CASSRLPGGVYNEQFF
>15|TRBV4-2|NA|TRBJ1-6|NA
CASGRESSYNSPLHF
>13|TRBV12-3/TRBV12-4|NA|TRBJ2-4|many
CASRQGNKNIQYF
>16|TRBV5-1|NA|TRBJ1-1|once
CASSLVVERPNTEAFF
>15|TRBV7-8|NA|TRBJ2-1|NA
CASSYMQGGYNEQFF
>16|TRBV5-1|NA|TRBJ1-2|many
CASSSGHPNPNYGYTF
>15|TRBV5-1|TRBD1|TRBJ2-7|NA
CASSYRPQGAYEQYF
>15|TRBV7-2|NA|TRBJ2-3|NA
CASSLGGLGTDTQYF
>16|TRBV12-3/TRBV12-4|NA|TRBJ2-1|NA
CASSTEWASSDNEQFF
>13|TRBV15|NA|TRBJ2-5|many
CATSRGYQETQYF
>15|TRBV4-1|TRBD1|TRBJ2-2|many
CASSFGQGFAGELFF
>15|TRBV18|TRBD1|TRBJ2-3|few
CASSPGGQGTDTQYF
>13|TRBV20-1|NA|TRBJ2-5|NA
CSAKPGRKETQYF
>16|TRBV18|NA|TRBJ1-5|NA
CASSPPTTPRNQPQHF
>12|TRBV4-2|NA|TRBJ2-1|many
CASSQHGNEQFF
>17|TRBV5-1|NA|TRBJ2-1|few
CASMQGIRMSSYNEQFF
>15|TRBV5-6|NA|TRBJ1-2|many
CASSPGGSANYGYTF
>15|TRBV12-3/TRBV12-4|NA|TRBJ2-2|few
CASSLGAANTGELFF
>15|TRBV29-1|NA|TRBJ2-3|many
CSVPQGAGGTDTQYF
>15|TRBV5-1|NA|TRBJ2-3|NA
CASSLDARHTDTQYF
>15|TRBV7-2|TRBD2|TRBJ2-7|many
CASSLGQGGSYEQYF
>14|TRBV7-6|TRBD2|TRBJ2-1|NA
CASSLGGGAGEQFF
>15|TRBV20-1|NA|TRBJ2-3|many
CSARWQGEGTDTQYF
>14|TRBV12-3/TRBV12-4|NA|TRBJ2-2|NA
CASRGTSPTGELFF
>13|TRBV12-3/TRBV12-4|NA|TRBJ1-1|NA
CASSRRGDTEAFF
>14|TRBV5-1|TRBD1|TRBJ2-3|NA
CASRFPGQADTQYF
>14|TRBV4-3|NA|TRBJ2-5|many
CASSQDFRVETQYF
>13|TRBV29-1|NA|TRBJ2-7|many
CSVTGLLTYEQYF
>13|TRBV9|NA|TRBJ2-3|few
CASSVVGTDTQYF
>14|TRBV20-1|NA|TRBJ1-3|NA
CSAADRSSGNTIYF
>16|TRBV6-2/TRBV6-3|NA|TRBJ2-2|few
CASSTYHNRNTGELFF
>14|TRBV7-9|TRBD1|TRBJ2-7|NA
CASSFQGAGYEQYF
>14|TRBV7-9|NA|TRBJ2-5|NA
CASSLEMEWETQYF
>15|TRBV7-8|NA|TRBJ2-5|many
CASSPYGGERETQYF
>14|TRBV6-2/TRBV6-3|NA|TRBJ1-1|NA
CASSRGRRRGEAFF
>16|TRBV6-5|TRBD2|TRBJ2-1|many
CASSYSRGGRDNEQFF
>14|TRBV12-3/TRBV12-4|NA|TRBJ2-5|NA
CASSLTGAFETQYF
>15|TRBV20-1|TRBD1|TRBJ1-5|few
CSARTGDRVNQPQHF